These T cell receptor beta chains were read from a single sample in a study of blood T cell repertoires in COVID-19. Only in-frame clones appear in the TCRdb table, and some are missing; sequencing was by immunoSEQ multiplex PCR. The data hold over 150,000 clones, with about 86% observed a single time. Sequencing was done on a sample of peripheral blood. The source is a man in his 70s with active or convalescent COVID-19. Each CDR3 is given with its conserved first and last residue. A D gene is named only where the DNA matches it firmly. Size is omitted from some rows. Given values are once, few, many or a class for expanded clones.

j_call v_call clone_size d_call cdr3_aa cdr3_nt
TRBJ1-2 TRBV6-1 NA NA CASSVRFPIQGETGYTF TGTGCCAGCAGTGTTCGTTTCCCTATTCAAGGAGAGACGGGCTACACCTTC
TRBJ2-7 TRBV11-3 NA TRBD1 CASSLGTGGREQYF TGTGCCAGCAGCTTAGGAACAGGGGGCCGCGAGCAGTACTTC
TRBJ1-2 TRBV27 once NA CASSLGGRDGYGYTF TGTGCCAGCAGTTTAGGAGGGAGGGACGGCTATGGCTACACCTTC
TRBJ2-7 TRBV5-1 NA TRBD1 CASSLGSGTGSYEQYF TGCGCCAGCAGCTTGGGCTCCGGGACAGGATCCTACGAGCAGTACTTC
TRBJ1-6 TRBV5-6 NA TRBD1 CASSQGADRWNSPLHF TGTGCCAGCAGCCAGGGGGCCGACAGGTGGAATTCACCCCTCCACTTT
TRBJ2-5 TRBV5-8 NA TRBD1 CASSSTGGPETQYF TGTGCCAGCAGCTCGACAGGGGGCCCGGAGACCCAGTACTTC
TRBJ2-1 TRBV14 NA NA CASSPWRRGWNNEQFF TGTGCCAGCAGCCCGTGGAGGAGGGGTTGGAACAATGAGCAGTTCTTC
TRBJ2-5 TRBV7-9 NA NA CASSPRLAETQYF TGTGCCAGCAGCCCAAGGCTAGCGGAGACCCAGTACTTC
TRBJ1-6 TRBV5-4 NA NA CASSLDHIISPLHF TGTGCCAGCAGCTTGGACCACATAATTTCACCCCTCCACTTT
TRBJ1-2 TRBV19 NA NA CASSTGRGGYTF TGTGCCAGTAGTACGGGGCGGGGTGGCTACACCTTC
TRBJ1-5 TRBV7-9 once NA CASSPDTLSNQPQHF TGTGCCAGCAGCCCGGACACTCTTAGCAATCAGCCCCAGCATTTT
TRBJ2-3 TRBV7-9 once NA CASNRLQGGAPDTQYF TGTGCCAGCAACCGCCTACAGGGGGGGGCCCCAGATACGCAGTATTTT
TRBJ2-7 TRBV28 NA NA CASSLDKGLGGGEQYF TGTGCCAGCAGTCTAGATAAAGGACTAGGGGGTGGGGAGCAGTACTTC
TRBJ1-2 TRBV24-1 NA TRBD1 CATSETGVLPYGYTF TGTGCCACCAGCGAGACAGGGGTTTTACCCTATGGCTACACCTTC
TRBJ1-5 TRBV5-8 NA NA CASSLGFESNQPQHF TGTGCCAGCAGCTTGGGGTTCGAGAGCAATCAGCCCCAGCATTTT
TRBJ2-1 TRBV5-4 NA NA CASSDNRLAGHEQFF TGTGCCAGCAGCGACAACCGCCTAGCCGGCCATGAGCAGTTCTTC
TRBJ2-3 TRBV19 NA TRBD2 CATSRGSGTDTQYF TGTGCCACTTCGCGGGGGTCGGGCACAGATACGCAGTATTTT
TRBJ2-7 TRBV27 NA NA CASSLGSLSYEQYF TGTGCCAGCAGTTTGGGCAGCCTCTCCTACGAGCAGTACTTC
TRBJ1-5 TRBV27 NA TRBD1 CASSLWRGQNQPQHF TGTGCCAGCAGTTTATGGAGGGGGCAGAATCAGCCCCAGCATTTT
TRBJ2-2 TRBV11-2 NA TRBD2 CASSYRWTSGGTGELFF TGTGCCAGCAGCTACCGGTGGACTAGCGGGGGGACCGGGGAGCTGTTTTTT
TRBJ2-1 TRBV12-3/TRBV12-4 NA NA CASIGLARNEQFF TGTGCCAGCATAGGGCTAGCCAGAAATGAGCAGTTCTTC
TRBJ2-5 TRBV6-2/TRBV6-3 NA NA CASSYLGLETQYF TGTGCCAGCAGTTACCTAGGCCTGGAGACCCAGTACTTC
TRBJ2-2 TRBV19 NA NA CASSVAGGELFF TGTGCCAGTAGTGTTGCGGGCGGGGAGCTGTTTTTT